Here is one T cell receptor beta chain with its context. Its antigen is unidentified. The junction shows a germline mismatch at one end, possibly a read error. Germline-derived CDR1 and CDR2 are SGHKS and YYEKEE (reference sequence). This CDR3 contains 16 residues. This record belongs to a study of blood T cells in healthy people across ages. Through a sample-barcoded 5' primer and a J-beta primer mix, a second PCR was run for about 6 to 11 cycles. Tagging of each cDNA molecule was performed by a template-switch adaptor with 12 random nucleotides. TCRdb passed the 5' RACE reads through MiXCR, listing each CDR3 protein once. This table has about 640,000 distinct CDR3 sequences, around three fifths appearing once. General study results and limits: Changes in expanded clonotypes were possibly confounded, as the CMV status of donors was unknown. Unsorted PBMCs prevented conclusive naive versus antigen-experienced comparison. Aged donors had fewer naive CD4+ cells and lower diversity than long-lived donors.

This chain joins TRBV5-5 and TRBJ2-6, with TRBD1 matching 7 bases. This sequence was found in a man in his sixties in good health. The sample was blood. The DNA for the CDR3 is TGTGCCAGCAGCTTGCGGCAGGGGGACGGGGCCAACGCCCTGACTTTC. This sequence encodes CASSLRQGDGANALTF.